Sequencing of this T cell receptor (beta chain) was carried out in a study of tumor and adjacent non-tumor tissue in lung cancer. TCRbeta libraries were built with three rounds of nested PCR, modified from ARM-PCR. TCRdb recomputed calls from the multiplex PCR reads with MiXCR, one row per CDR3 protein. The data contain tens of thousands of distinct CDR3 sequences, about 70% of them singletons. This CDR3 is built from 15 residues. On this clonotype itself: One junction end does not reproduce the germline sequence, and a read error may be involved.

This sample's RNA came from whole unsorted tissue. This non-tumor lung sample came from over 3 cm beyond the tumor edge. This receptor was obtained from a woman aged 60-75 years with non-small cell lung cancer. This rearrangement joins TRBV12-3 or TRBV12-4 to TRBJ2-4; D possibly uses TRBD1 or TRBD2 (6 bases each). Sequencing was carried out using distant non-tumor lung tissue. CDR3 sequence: CASSATGTGKNNQYF. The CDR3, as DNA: TGTGCCAGCAGTGCAACAGGGACTGGCAAAAACAATCAGTACTTC.